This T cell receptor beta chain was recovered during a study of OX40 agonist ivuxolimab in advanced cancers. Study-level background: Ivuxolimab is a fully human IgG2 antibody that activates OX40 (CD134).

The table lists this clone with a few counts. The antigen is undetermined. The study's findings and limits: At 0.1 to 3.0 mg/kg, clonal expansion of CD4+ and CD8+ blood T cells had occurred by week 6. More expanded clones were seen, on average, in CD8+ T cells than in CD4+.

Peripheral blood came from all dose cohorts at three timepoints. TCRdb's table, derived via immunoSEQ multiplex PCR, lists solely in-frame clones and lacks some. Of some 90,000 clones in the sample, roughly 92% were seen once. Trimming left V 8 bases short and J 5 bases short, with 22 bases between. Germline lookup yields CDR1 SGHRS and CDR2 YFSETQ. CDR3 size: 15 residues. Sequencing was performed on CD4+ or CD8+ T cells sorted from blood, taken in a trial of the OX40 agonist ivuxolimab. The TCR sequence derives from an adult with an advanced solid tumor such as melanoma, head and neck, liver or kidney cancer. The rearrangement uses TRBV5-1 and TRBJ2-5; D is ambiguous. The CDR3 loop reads CASTSITGVRETQYF. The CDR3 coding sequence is TGCGCCAGTACCTCAATCACGGGTGTTCGGGAGACCCAGTACTTC.